The following is a TCR beta chain sequence with its context. Its antigen is unknown. No base quality information exists; no much larger clone differs at one position. Preparation of the library involved 5' RACE. Sequencing used an Illumina HiSeq 2500. A second PCR of 7 to 11 cycles was performed with a sample-barcoded 5' primer and a J-beta primer mix. A unique molecular identifier was introduced onto each TCR beta cDNA molecule by a template-switch 5' adaptor carrying 12 random nucleotides. At least 3 million CDR3-containing paired-end reads were obtained from each sample. All of the RNA was converted into first-strand cDNA using the Mint cDNA synthesis kit, with a TRBC-specific oligonucleotide serving as the primer. All cDNA was treated with uracil-DNA glycosylase and then went through a first 18-cycle PCR with the universal primers M1SS and BC2_uni_R. As for the original processing: For normalization, 1 million high-quality reads were randomly selected from each sample, with every read carrying a distinct molecular identifier. Reads with shared molecular identifiers were discarded instead of being binned into consensus sequences. MiTCR, with a Q25 quality threshold and the strictest error-elimination algorithm, was used for CDR3 identification, clonotype clustering and error correction. Lower-bound total TCR beta diversity was estimated with a nonparametric unseen species model using Euler transformation. The public reads were run again by TCRdb, first through fastp at Q25 and then through MiXCR, and only productive beta chains were kept. A single entry per CDR3 protein holds the most common genes and DNA from its merged rows. The V and J calls were not made by the authors but by TCRdb's processing. A total of under 1,100,000 distinct CDR3 sequences appear in this sample, 20% to 25% of them only once. The ten largest clonotypes hold around 0.7% of the sample.

Donors were 30 to 45 systemically healthy Caucasian individuals from Russia aged 6 to 90 years. Approximately 9.3 milliliters of peripheral blood were drawn from each donor into EDTA-treated Vacutainer tubes. PBMCs were isolated by Ficoll-Paque density-gradient centrifugation, with at least 7 million obtained per sample. Total RNA, at least 6 micrograms per sample, was extracted from PBMCs with Trizol reagent. For every donor, flow cytometry on a PBMC aliquot measured the percentage of naive CD45RAhigh/CD27high T cells. These data originate in a study of blood T cells in healthy people across ages (dated by TCRdb to between 2015 and 2017). About the study as a whole: In model experiments, roughly one uniquely barcoded TCR beta cDNA molecule per two T cells was captured by template switching. Age-related changes in TCR beta repertoire diversity were measured in the study by deep sequencing normalized with unique cDNA molecular identifiers. Four age groups were formed from the donors: young (average approximately 17 years), middle-aged (just under 40), aged (roughly 58) and long-lived (approximately 78). Using the same blood draw, the study looked at two additional independent replicas of 1 million unique cDNA reads for two donors, one aged 18 to 29 and the other aged 80 or older. The research as a whole found: Because donor CMV infection status was unknown, age-related changes in expanded clonotypes were potentially confounded. There was a strong correlation between observed TCR beta diversity and the percentage of naive T cells measured by flow cytometry. Total diversity estimates from one million sequenced T cells were considered lower bounds and underestimates. Compared with the aged group, the long-lived group had more naive CD4+ T cells, fewer expanded clones and increased TCR diversity, suggesting age selection. As age increased, observed TCR beta diversity per million T cells dropped in a roughly linear way, and a significant reduction was already evident by age approximately 40. Because profiling used bulk unsorted PBMCs, naive and antigen-experienced compartments could not be compared conclusively.

Spanning cysteine to phenylalanine, the CDR3 consists of 16 amino acids. CDR3 DNA is the only sequence kept; it has 48 bases, read in frame from the first base. The germline V gene specifies SNHLY as CDR1 and FYNNEI as CDR2. The V end gives up 4 bases and the J end 3 bases, leaving 9 bases in the junction not matched to a gene. The data were also submitted as part of a second study, on T cells of mothers and their children. Looking at the second paper: Donors were nine systemically healthy Caucasian individuals: three mothers and their six children. cDNA synthesis consumed the entire amount of extracted RNA, loaded at approximately 1.6 ug RNA in each 15 ul reaction. In the second PCR, sample barcodes and 2-4 random nucleotides were introduced via the M1S primer. Each mother yielded over 9.5 million TCR beta CDR3 reads and each child 3 million or so reads. TCR recombination output is similarly shaped by thymic selection in related and unrelated pairs, with a minor effect exerted by inherited differences. Normalized repertoire overlap in related mother-child pairs was always slightly higher than in unrelated mother-child pairs, but the difference was never significant. No persistent microchimeric T cell clones were detected, at a sensitivity of roughly 100 clones per million clonotypes. The study used deep NGS to compare TCR beta repertoires of mothers and children, seeking features distinguishing related mother-child pairs from unrelated individuals. The mean age was around 42 +/- 4 years for the mothers and about 10 +/- 4 years for the children. After adapter ligation was performed with NEBNext reagents, the libraries were sequenced on an Illumina HiSeq 2000 with 100+100 nt paired-end reads. To prevent cross-contamination, the mother and child libraries were prepared one month apart and sequenced in separate runs. For each donor, somewhere between about 450,000 and 2,000,000 distinct TCR beta clonotypes were identified. Naive TCR beta clonotypes were estimated from low-frequency clonotypes matched to each donor's FACS-determined naive share, without sorting.

The sample was blood. The clonotype comes from a girl between 2 and 10 years old in good health. This chain joins TRBV2 to TRBJ2-3; TRBD1 aligns with 8 central bases. The CDR3 protein is CASSGLRGPETDTQYF. In nucleotide form, the sequence is TGTGCCAGCAGTGGACTCAGGGGGCCTGAGACAGATACGCAGTATTTT.